This T cell receptor (beta chain) was sequenced in a study of tissue T cells after allogeneic stem cell transplantation (dated by TCRdb to the early 2020s). Context from the whole study: When multiple samples of a tissue were available, H&E sections were reviewed by a pathologist, and samples with histologically apparent lymphocytes were prioritized for sequencing. Using research autopsies of patients with and without GVHD, plus mouse models of GVHD, the study profiled TCR beta repertoires across many tissues. The human arm was a prospective observational study without blinding or randomization. Study-wide findings and limitations: Only a few T cell clones appeared in more than one patient, yet motif-based clustering showed tissue-specific repertoire signatures that were shared between patients. The study did not establish which tissue TCRs were alloreactive or antigen-specific, and some clones may have been host cells that persisted. The patient cohort was small and varied clinically, and sampling depth was recognized as a limitation. For the non-GVHD comparator patients, no blood samples were available. In both patients and mice, T cells from blood and spleen covered only a limited part of the TCR repertoire found in tissues. Within patients, how anatomically similar tissues were was a major factor shaping TCR repertoire composition, regardless of disease or transplant status.

This specimen's time point label, per the study, means: human tissue collected at research (rapid) autopsy. Three non-HCT comparator patients with other cancers, who had at least five GI tract samples and no known GI disease at death, were retrospectively selected. After a median post-mortem interval of around 10 hours, the autopsy tissues collected included GI sites spanning esophagus to rectum, along with liver, skin and lymphoid organs including spleen. Autopsy specimens were bisected, with one portion flash-frozen in liquid nitrogen and the remainder formalin-fixed, and GI outer muscle layers were removed. To extract genomic DNA from frozen tissues, either the Mag-Bind Blood & Tissue DNA HDQ 96 Kit on a Chemagic 360 or the DNeasy Blood & Tissue Kit was used. Because of concern about red blood cell contamination, extracted DNA underwent additional purification with the Genomic DNA Clean & Concentrator-25 kit.

Library method: the immunoSEQ multiplex PCR assay. Adaptive Biotechnologies performed the TCRbeta CDR3 sequencing at survey depth and reported CDR3 sequences, V/J genes, productive frequency and template counts. Amplification of TCR beta CDR3 regions started from genomic DNA instead of RNA. As for the authors' bioinformatics: Jensen-Shannon divergence was used to quantify pairwise repertoire overlap between tissues, with a value of 1 indicating complete divergence and a value of 0 indicating identical repertoires. Tissues were grouped by single-linkage agglomerative hierarchical clustering of pairwise JSD values, and the clustering results were shown as dendrograms. All patient samples were analyzed with GLIPH2 using simulation_depth 1000, kmer_min_depth 3 and cdr3_length_cutoff 8, and only groups containing more than two unique CDR3s were kept. A standardized tissue-overlap score was generated by extrapolating Jaccard GLIPH-group overlap across patients to a standard repertoire size of 1000 clones. Linear mixed-effect models, with tissue as a fixed effect and individual as a random effect, were used to test how diversity related to clinical or experimental variables. What TCRdb holds here is the immuneACCESS table cut down to in-frame rearrangements. Part of the clones is not present; checked against another copy, under half of the missing clones reflect an unresolved V gene, and the others are unexplained. V, J and clone size are taken as reported in that table, and D and trimming were inferred from the DNA itself. This sample gives roughly 4,000 clones in total; just under 75% of them show up just once. About 9.1% of the sample rests with the top ten.

A word on this clone: Its antigen is not yet known. It has no much larger one-base neighbor in the sample; base qualities were not kept.

Taken from the germline V gene (reference sequence), the CDR1 and CDR2 loops are LNHDA and SQIVND. V lost 5 bases and J lost 6 bases; the stretch between them is 13 bases long. Including cysteine and phenylalanine, the CDR3 has 14 amino acids. The only DNA kept is the CDR3, 42 bases in frame from the first base. The receptor's source is a woman aged 18-55 years with breast cancer. Recombination joined TRBV19 with TRBJ2-2; confidence is insufficient to name the D gene. Sample: left colon tissue, taken at autopsy. The CDR3 sequence is CASSQTRVAGELFF. The nucleotides read TGTGCCAGTAGTCAGACAAGGGTTGCCGGGGAGCTGTTTTTT.